Listed below are T cell receptor beta chains from one sample, sequenced in a study of T cell changes during pregnancy in multiple sclerosis. TCRdb's table, derived via immunoSEQ multiplex PCR, lists solely in-frame clones and lacks some. The table records 14,000 to 15,000 clones, 86% of them present only once. Material: CD8+ T cells from peripheral blood mononuclear cells, obtained in the first trimester of pregnancy. The receptors shown here come from a female donor with multiple sclerosis, enrolled in a pregnancy study. Both conserved end residues are part of each CDR3. The D gene is left open where the match is weak. The size of a clone is reported for some rows only, either as once, few or many, or as a class for expanded clones.

>-|-|TRBV5-1|TRBJ2-2|15
TGCGCCAGCAGCCGGACCGGGGAGGCCTCCGGGGAGCTGTTTTTT
CASSRTGEASGELFF
>-|-|TRBV5-6|TRBJ1-1|13
TGTGCCAGCAGCTCCAGGGGCTACACTGAAGCTTTCTTT
CASSSRGYTEAFF
>-|-|TRBV5-1|TRBJ1-1|12
TGCGCCAGCAGCTACGAAACGGGTGAAGCTTTCTTT
CASSYETGEAFF
>-|TRBD1|TRBV27|TRBJ2-1|19
TGTGCCAGCGGGATCCCCCAACATACCTTCGGGACAGGTTACAATGAGCAGTTCTTC
CASGIPQHTFGTGYNEQFF
>-|-|TRBV4-1|TRBJ2-5|13
TGCGCCAGCAGCCAAGGAGGGCAAGAGACCCAGTACTTC
CASSQGGQETQYF
>-|-|TRBV6-5|TRBJ2-7|13
TGTGCCAGCAGTTTTGGAGGGGGGGGTGAGCAGTACTTC
CASSFGGGGEQYF
>-|-|TRBV6-1|TRBJ1-5|14
TGTGCCAGCAGTGATTTGGTGAGGAATCAGCCCCAGCATTTT
CASSDLVRNQPQHF
>-|-|TRBV5-1|TRBJ2-5|15
TGCGCCAGCAGCTTGGAAAGGGGGGGGATAGAGACCCAGTACTTC
CASSLERGGIETQYF
>-|-|TRBV27|TRBJ1-1|13
TGTGCCAGCAGTTCAACACAAGTCACTGAAGCTTTCTTT
CASSSTQVTEAFF
>once|-|TRBV5-1|TRBJ2-7|13
TGCGCCAGCCGTAATACAGGGAATTACGAGCAGTACTTC
CASRNTGNYEQYF